This T cell receptor beta chain derives from a study of blood T cell repertoires in COVID-19. Clones were sequenced by immunoSEQ multiplex PCR, and TCRdb holds only the in-frame ones, with some missing. The sample lists about 330,000 clones, roughly 90% occurring once. A remark on this clone: Other DNA sequences in the same sample also yield this CDR3.

The sequence derives from a woman aged 45-65 years with active or convalescent COVID-19. The sequenced sample was peripheral blood.

The CDR3 DNA sequence: TGTGCCAGCAGTGAAACAGGGAGCTCCTACGAGCAGTACTTC. Amino acids: CASSETGSSYEQYF. The V gene is TRBV28, the J gene TRBJ2-7; D may be TRBD1 (6 bases). Trimming stripped 5 bases from V and 0 bases from J, with 11 bases between. The CDR3 consists of 14 residues. Per the germline V gene, CDR1 is MDHEN and CDR2 is SYDVKM. The full variable domain, with the rest looked up from reference TRBV28 and TRBJ2-7, is DVKVTQSSRYLVKRTGEKVFLECVQDMDHENMFWYRQDPGLGLRLIYFSYDVKMKEKGDIPEGYSVSREKKERFSLILESASTNQTSMYLCASSETGSSYEQYFGPGTRLTVT.